These 14 T cell receptor beta chains were all obtained from the same sample, sequenced in a study of T cell responses to AZD1222 COVID-19 vaccine. TCRdb keeps only in-frame clones here, not all; method: immunoSEQ multiplex PCR. Among some 140,000 clones listed, approximately 87% were seen once. Material: peripheral blood, obtained on day 0 of MenACWY control vaccination. The receptors were gathered from an adult in good health.

The chain uses TRBV7-2 and TRBJ1-2; 8 bases are a match to TRBD1. The V gene's germline CDR1 is SGHTA and CDR2 FQGNSA. CDR3 length equals 14 residues. The ends lost 6 bases at V and 4 bases at J; junction bases unmatched: 7. CDR3 sequence reads: CASSLTGAGYGYTF. DNA for the CDR3: TGTGCCAGCAGTTTGACAGGGGCTGGCTATGGCTACACCTTC.

This sequence joins TRBV16 and TRBJ1-1, with D possibly TRBD1 on 5 matching bases. Germline CDR1 reads KGHSY; CDR2 reads FQNENV. The length of the CDR3 is 15 residues. Trimming left V 2 bases short and J 4 bases short, with 14 bases between. The CDR3: CASSQNRGIGTEAFF. The CDR3 DNA follows: TGTGCCAGCAGCCAAAATCGGGGGATAGGCACTGAAGCTTTCTTT.

The chain joins TRBV18 to TRBJ1-6, with D unclear. This CDR3 contains 15 residues. Trimming pared 3 bases from V and 6 bases from J, leaving 12 bases between. Germline V gene lookup returns CDR1 KGHSH and CDR2 LQKENI. The CDR3 protein is CASSPGHGGNSPLHF. In DNA form, the CDR3 reads TGTGCCAGCTCACCCGGCCATGGAGGTAATTCACCCCTCCACTTT.

In DNA, the CDR3 is TGTGCCAGCAGGCCACAGGTTAACTATGGCTACACCTTC. As protein: CASRPQVNYGYTF. J is TRBJ1-2 and V is TRBV6-5; D possibly corresponds to TRBD1 (5 bases). The CDR3 spans 13 residues. From germline, CDR1 is MNHEY and CDR2 SVGAGI. Trimming took off 6 bases at V and 1 base at J, with 9 bases between the two ends.

A remark on this clone: Different DNA sequences within this sample yield the same CDR3. The J gene is TRBJ1-5, the V gene TRBV29-1; weak D call: TRBD1 (5 bases). Trimming left V 0 bases short and J 4 bases short, with 10 bases between. The CDR3 contains 14 residues. Germline CDR1 SQVTM, CDR2 ANQGSEA. DNA for the CDR3: TGCAGCGTTGAAGAAGCGGGGGGTAATCAGCCCCAGCATTTT. Residues: CSVEEAGGNQPQHF.

This chain joins TRBV24-1 and TRBJ2-3, with unresolved D. Germline loops: CDR1 KGHDR, CDR2 SFDVKD. CDR3 length: 16 residues. V lost 8 bases, J lost 2 bases, and 19 bases lay in between. The CDR3 is CATTPKDDLPTDTQYF. As DNA, the CDR3 is TGTGCCACCACCCCGAAGGATGACTTACCCACAGATACGCAGTATTTT.

V is TRBV7-9 and J is TRBJ1-1; D unresolved. V gave up 0 bases and J gave up 3 bases, with 5 bases separating them. Germline V CDR1 and CDR2: SEHNR, FQNEAQ (reference sequence). This CDR3 is 13 amino acids long. CDR3 DNA sequence: TGTGCCAGCAGCTTAGCAGGGTACACTGAAGCTTTCTTT. This gives the protein CASSLAGYTEAFF.

The V call is TRBV6-2 or TRBV6-3, the J call TRBJ1-2; 7 nucleotides line up with TRBD1. The germline V gene has CDR1 MNHEY and CDR2 SVGEGT. The CDR3 is 16 residues long. The V and J ends lost 4 bases and 1 base, in that order; junction bases with no gene match: 9. As DNA, the CDR3 is TGTGCCAGCAGTTTCGCGGGACAGCTTCTTAACTATGGCTACACCTTC. Translated: CASSFAGQLLNYGYTF.

Concerning this clone: Sequence at one end of the junction differs from germline and may be a read error. The chain combines TRBV5-1 with TRBJ2-3, with 10 positions matching TRBD2. CDR1 is SGHRS, CDR2 YFSETQ, per germline. The CDR3 has 16 amino acids. CDR3 bases: TGCGCCAGCAACTTGGCCAGCGGGAGGGTCCCAGATACGCAGTATTTT. It specifies CASNLASGRVPDTQYF.

The chain carries TRBV14 and TRBJ2-1; TRBD1 might be the D (6 bases). Trimming stripped 1 base from V and 9 bases from J, with 10 bases between. The germline V gene has CDR1 SGHDN and CDR2 FVKESK. The CDR3 totals 13 residues. The CDR3 region has the DNA TGTGCCAGCAGCCAAGTCGTCAGGGGTGAGCAGTTCTTC. It translates to CASSQVVRGEQFF. Based on the CDR3 plus reference TRBV14 and TRBJ2-1, the full variable domain is EAGVTQFPSHSVIEKGQTVTLRCDPISGHDNLYWYRRVMGKEIKFLLHFVKESKQDESGMPNNRFLAERTGGTYSTLKVQPAELEDSGVYFCASSQVVRGEQFFGPGTRLTVL.

V gene TRBV28 combines with J gene TRBJ1-2; perhaps TRBD1 as D (6 bases). The CDR3 loop spans 16 amino acids. CDR1 and CDR2 (germline): MDHEN, SYDVKM. The V end was cut by 4 bases, the J end by 5 bases, with 20 bases between. CDR3 DNA sequence: TGTGCCAGCAGTTCCCCCCGGGGGGCAGCAGTATATGGCTACACCTTC. It is translated as CASSSPRGAAVYGYTF.

The V and J genes are TRBV7-8 and TRBJ2-3, with 11 bases lining up with TRBD1. V was clipped by 4 bases and J by 4 bases; unmatched bases: 4. Looked up from germline, CDR1 is SGHVS and CDR2 is FQNEAQ. The CDR3 runs 15 residues. CDR3 nucleotides: TGTGCCAGCAGCTCCCGGACAGGGGGCGCAGATACGCAGTATTTT. Amino acids: CASSSRTGGADTQYF.

V usage is TRBV11-2 and J usage is TRBJ2-5; unclear D gene. CDR1 SGHAT and CDR2 FQNNGV come from the germline V gene. CDR3 length: 13 residues. With 3 bases removed from V and 1 base from J, the gap between germline ends came to 6 bases. CDR3 nucleotides: TGTGCCAGCAGCTTGTCCAGCCAAGAGACCCAGTACTTC. Its translation: CASSLSSQETQYF.

This chain joins TRBV24-1 and TRBJ2-7; D ambiguous. The V and J ends lost 5 bases and 3 bases respectively, with 7 bases between them. The CDR3 is 12 residues long. Germline V gene sequence: CDR1 KGHDR, CDR2 SFDVKD. The CDR3 loop reads CATSAVGYEQYF. CDR3 DNA sequence: TGTGCCACCAGTGCCGTAGGCTACGAGCAGTACTTC.